These T cell receptor beta chains were read from a single sample in a study of cytomegalovirus exposure and HLA in healthy donors. Clones were sequenced by immunoSEQ multiplex PCR, and TCRdb holds only the in-frame ones, with some missing. Of fewer than 200,000 clones detected, less than 85% appear once; the ten largest clones hold 3.5% to 5.5%. Sequenced input: PBMCs. The receptors were gathered from a man in his forties in good health and CMV-seronegative. Both conserved end residues are trimmed from each CDR3. Clone size is not always given. Where it is, it says once, few, many or a class for expanded clones.

V gene	clone size	J gene	CDR3 protein
TRBV5-1	few	TRBJ2-1	ASSTPAGGVSGEQF
TRBV21-1	-	TRBJ2-7	ASSKEGRIDRSNEQY
TRBV5-1	-	TRBJ1-1	ASWGGTGNTEAF
TRBV2	-	TRBJ2-1	ASHRASGGHEQF
TRBV7-9	-	TRBJ2-5	ASSSPVDFWETQY
TRBV27	-	TRBJ2-7	ASSLGRGNEQY
TRBV30	-	TRBJ2-1	AWIPGQGYIDEQF
TRBV6-1	-	TRBJ2-2	ASSGGQGANTGELF
TRBV11-2	few	TRBJ2-2	ASSLAGHHELF
TRBV29-1	-	TRBJ1-2	SVEKRLNYGYT
TRBV5-1	-	TRBJ2-7	ASSFGQTLYEQY
TRBV7-8	few	TRBJ1-6	ASSLGLRDRVDLYNSPLH
TRBV18	-	TRBJ2-7	ASSPPSKGQGSYEQY
TRBV4-1	-	TRBJ2-3	ASSQRSGGPGDTQY
TRBV5-1	few	TRBJ2-7	ASSFSSGGFSYEQY
TRBV10-1	few	TRBJ2-7	ASSDSGQGPYEQY
TRBV7-2	-	TRBJ2-2	ASSYFPGQGNTGELF
TRBV7-9	-	TRBJ1-2	ASSFNREGYT
TRBV7-3	-	TRBJ2-2	ASSSVAGKAGELF
TRBV27	-	TRBJ1-4	ASSLQGALGFNEKLF
TRBV7-3	-	TRBJ2-7	ASSPDRVSYEQY
TRBV13	-	TRBJ1-1	ASSASGINTEAF
TRBV5-4	-	TRBJ1-1	ASSPGQGDTEAF
TRBV4-1	-	TRBJ1-2	ASSQAPDRDQDGYT
TRBV5-1	-	TRBJ2-3	ASSSSGWGRTDTQY
TRBV29-1	-	TRBJ1-2	SVEVWSYGYT
TRBV14	-	TRBJ1-5	ASSQGGHLYSNQPQH
TRBV27	once	TRBJ2-1	ASSFGGTYNEQF
TRBV5-4	-	TRBJ2-3	ATARGAGTDTQY
TRBV25-1	-	TRBJ2-3	ASSLYNPGNTDTQY
TRBV2	-	TRBJ2-3	ASSEWAKGTDTQY
TRBV5-5	once	TRBJ2-6	ASSLAGTGTSGANVLT
TRBV27	-	TRBJ1-6	ASSLSLQGSSYNSPLH
TRBV5-1	-	TRBJ1-2	ASSSTSRDNRGYT
TRBV9	-	TRBJ1-4	ASSEQGNPNEKLF
TRBV2	-	TRBJ1-6	ASLESADLNSPLH
TRBV7-9	-	TRBJ2-3	ASSLGPSGRTDTQY
TRBV5-5	once	TRBJ1-1	ASTPGVNTEAF
TRBV19	-	TRBJ1-2	ASWLGQGHGYT
TRBV6-1	-	TRBJ1-1	ASSERSSEAF
TRBV30	-	TRBJ2-5	AWSVLETQY
TRBV13	-	TRBJ1-1	ASSRGELLNTEAF
TRBV28	-	TRBJ2-2	ASSRPRGELF
TRBV19	-	TRBJ1-5	ASTHRDNQPQH
TRBV6-1	-	TRBJ2-7	ASSQGVPNEQY